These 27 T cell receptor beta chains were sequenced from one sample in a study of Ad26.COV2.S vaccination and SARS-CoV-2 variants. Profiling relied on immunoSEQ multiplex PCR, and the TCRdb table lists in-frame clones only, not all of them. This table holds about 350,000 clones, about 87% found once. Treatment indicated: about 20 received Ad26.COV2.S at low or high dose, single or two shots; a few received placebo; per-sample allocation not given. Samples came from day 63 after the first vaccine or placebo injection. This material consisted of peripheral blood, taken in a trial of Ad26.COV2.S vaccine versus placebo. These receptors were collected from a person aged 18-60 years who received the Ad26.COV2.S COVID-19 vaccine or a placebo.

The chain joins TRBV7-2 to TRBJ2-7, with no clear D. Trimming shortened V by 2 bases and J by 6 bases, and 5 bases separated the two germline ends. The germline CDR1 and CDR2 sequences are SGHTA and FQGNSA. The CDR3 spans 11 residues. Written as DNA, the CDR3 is TGTGCCAGCAGCTTATACGTCGAGCAGTACTTC. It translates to CASSLYVEQYF.

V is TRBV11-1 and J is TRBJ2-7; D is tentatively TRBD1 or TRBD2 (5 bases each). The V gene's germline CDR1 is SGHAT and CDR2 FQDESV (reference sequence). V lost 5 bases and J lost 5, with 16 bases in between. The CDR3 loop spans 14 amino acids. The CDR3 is CASSAGTSYDEQYF. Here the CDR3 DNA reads TGTGCCAGCAGCGCCGGGACGTCCTACGACGAGCAGTACTTC.

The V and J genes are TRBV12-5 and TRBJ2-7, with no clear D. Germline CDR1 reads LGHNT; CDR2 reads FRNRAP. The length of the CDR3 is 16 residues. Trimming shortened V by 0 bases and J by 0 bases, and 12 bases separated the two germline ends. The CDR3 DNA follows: TGTGCTAGTGGTTTGGTCCTCTCATCCCGCTCCTACGAGCAGTACTTC. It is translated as CASGLVLSSRSYEQYF.

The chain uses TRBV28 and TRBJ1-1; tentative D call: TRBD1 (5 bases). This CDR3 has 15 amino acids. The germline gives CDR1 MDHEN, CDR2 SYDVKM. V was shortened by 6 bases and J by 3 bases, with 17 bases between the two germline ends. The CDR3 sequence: CASSLRVIRHTEAFF. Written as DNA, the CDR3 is TGTGCCAGCAGCCTCAGGGTCATCCGGCACACTGAAGCTTTCTTT.

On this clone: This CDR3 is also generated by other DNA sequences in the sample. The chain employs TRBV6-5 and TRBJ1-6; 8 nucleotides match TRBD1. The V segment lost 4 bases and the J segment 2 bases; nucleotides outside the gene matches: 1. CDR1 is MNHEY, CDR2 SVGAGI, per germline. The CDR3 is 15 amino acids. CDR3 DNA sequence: TGTGCCAGCAGTTTACAGGGGGCCTATAATTCACCCCTCCACTTT. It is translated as CASSLQGAYNSPLHF.

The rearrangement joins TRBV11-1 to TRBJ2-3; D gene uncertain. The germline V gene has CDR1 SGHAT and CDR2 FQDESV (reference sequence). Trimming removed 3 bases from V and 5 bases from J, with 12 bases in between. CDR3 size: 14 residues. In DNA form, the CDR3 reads TGTGCCAGCAGCTTGGACGGGCCGAAAGATACGCAGTATTTT. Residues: CASSLDGPKDTQYF.

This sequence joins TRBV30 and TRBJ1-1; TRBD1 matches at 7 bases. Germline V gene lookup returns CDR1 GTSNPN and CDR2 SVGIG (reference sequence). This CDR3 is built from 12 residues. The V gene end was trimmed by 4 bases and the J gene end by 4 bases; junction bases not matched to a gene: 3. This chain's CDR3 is CAWTGGTTEAFF. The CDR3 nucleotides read TGTGCCTGGACAGGGGGGACCACTGAAGCTTTCTTT.

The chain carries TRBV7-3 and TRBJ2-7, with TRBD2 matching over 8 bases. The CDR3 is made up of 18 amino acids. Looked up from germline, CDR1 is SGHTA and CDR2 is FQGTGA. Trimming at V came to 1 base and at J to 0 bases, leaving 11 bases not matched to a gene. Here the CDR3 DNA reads TGTGCCAGCAGCTTAAGGCCAGCGGGAGACTCCAGCTCCTACGAGCAGTACTTC. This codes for CASSLRPAGDSSSYEQYF.

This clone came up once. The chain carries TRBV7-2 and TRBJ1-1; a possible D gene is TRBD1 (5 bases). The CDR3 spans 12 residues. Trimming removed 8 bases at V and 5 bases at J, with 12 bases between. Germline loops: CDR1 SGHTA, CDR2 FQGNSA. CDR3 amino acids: CASAGLVTEAFF. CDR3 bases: TGTGCCAGCGCAGGGCTTGTGACTGAAGCTTTCTTT.

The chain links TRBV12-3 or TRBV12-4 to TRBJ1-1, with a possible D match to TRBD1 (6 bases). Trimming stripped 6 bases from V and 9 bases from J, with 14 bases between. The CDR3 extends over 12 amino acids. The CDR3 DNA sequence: TGTGCCAGCAGGGAAGGGACAAATAAAGCTTTCTTT. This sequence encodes CASREGTNKAFF.

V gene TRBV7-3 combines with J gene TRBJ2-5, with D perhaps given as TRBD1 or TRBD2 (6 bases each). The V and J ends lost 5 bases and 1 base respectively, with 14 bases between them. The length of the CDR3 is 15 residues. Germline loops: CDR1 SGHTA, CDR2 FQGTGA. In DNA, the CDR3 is TGTGCCAGCAGCCCCCGCAGGGGACTCCAAGAGACCCAGTACTTC. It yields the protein CASSPRRGLQETQYF. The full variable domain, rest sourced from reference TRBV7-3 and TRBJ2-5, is GAGVSQTPSNKVTEKGKYVELRCDPISGHTALYWYRQSLGQGPEFLIYFQGTGAADDSGLPNDRFFAVRPEGSVSTLKIQRTERGDSAVYLCASSPRRGLQETQYFGPGTRLLVL.

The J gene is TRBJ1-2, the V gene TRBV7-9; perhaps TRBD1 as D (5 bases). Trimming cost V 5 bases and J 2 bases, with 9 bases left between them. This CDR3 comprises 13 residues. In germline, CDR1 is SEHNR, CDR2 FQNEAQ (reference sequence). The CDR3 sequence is CASSQDTNYGYTF. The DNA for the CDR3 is TGTGCCAGCAGCCAGGACACCAACTATGGCTACACCTTC.

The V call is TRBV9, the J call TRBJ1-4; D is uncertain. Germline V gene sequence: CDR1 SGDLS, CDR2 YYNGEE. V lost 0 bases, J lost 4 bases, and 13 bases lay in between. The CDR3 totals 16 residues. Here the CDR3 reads CASSVDFRPYNEKLFF. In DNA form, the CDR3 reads TGTGCCAGCAGCGTAGATTTCCGGCCGTATAATGAAAAACTGTTTTTT.

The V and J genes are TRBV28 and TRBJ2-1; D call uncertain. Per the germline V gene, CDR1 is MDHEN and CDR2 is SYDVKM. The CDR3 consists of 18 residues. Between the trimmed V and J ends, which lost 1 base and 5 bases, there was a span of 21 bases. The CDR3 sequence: CASSLSQMGHVPDNEQFF. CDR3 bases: TGTGCCAGCAGTTTATCCCAAATGGGCCATGTTCCTGACAATGAGCAGTTCTTC.

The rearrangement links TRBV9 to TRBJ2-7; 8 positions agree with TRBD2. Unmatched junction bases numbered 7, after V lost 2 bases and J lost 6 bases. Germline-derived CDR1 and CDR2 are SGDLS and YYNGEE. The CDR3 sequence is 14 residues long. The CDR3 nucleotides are TGTGCCAGCAGCGTCCAAAGCGGGAGAAGCGAGCAGTACTTC. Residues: CASSVQSGRSEQYF. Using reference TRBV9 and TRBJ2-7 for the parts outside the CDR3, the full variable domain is DSGVTQTPKHLITATGQRVTLRCSPRSGDLSVYWYQQSLDQGLQFLIQYYNGEERAKGNILERFSAQQFPDLHSELNLSSLELGDSALYFCASSVQSGRSEQYFGPGTRLTVT.

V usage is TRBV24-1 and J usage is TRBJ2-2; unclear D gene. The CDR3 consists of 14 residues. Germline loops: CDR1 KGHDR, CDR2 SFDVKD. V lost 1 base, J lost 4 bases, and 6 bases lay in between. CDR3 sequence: CATSDFKSTGELFF. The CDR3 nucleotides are TGTGCCACCAGTGATTTTAAAAGCACCGGGGAGCTGTTTTTT.

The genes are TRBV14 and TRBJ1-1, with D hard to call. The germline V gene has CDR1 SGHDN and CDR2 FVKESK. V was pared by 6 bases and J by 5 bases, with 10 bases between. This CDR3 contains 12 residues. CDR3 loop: CASSKGRTEAFF. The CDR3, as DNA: TGTGCCAGCAGTAAGGGTAGGACTGAAGCTTTCTTT.

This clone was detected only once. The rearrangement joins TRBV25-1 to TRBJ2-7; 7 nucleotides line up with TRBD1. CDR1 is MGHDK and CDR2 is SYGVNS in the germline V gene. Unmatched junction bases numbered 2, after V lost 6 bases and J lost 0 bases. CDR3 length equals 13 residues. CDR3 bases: TGTGCCAGCAGGTGGGACAGCTCCTACGAGCAGTACTTC. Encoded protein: CASRWDSSYEQYF.

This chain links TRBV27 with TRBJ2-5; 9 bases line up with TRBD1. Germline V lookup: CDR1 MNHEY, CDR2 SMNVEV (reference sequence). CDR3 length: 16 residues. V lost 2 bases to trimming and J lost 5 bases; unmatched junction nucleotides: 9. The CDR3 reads CASSLGGDRVPETQYF. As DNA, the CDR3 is TGTGCCAGCAGTTTAGGGGGGGACAGGGTACCGGAGACCCAGTACTTC.

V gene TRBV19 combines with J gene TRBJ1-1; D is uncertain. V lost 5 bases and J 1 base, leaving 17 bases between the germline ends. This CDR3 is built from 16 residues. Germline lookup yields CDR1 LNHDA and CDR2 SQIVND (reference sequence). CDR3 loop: CASSVGWGSQNTEAFF. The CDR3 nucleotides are TGTGCCAGTAGTGTGGGTTGGGGTTCTCAGAACACTGAAGCTTTCTTT.

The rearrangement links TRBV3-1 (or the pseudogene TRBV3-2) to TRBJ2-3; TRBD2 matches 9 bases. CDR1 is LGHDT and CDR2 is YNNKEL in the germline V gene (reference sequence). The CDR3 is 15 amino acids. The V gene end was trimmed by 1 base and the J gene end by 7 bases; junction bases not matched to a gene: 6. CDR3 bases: TGTGCCAGCAGCCAAGCCTATAGCGGGAGCCATACGCAGTATTTT. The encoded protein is CASSQAYSGSHTQYF.

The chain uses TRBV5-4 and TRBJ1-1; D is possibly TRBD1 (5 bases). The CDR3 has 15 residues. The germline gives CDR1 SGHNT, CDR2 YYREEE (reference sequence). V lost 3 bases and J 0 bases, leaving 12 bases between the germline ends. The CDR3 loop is CASSSGGTVNTEAFF. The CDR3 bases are TGTGCCAGCAGCTCGGGAGGGACCGTGAACACTGAAGCTTTCTTT.

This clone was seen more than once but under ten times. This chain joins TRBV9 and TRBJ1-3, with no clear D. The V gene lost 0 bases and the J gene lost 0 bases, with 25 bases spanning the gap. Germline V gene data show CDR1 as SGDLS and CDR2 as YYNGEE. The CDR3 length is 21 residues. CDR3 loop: CASSVARERPNPTSSGNTIYF. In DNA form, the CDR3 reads TGTGCCAGCAGCGTAGCTAGGGAGCGGCCAAATCCAACCTCCTCTGGAAACACCATATATTTT.

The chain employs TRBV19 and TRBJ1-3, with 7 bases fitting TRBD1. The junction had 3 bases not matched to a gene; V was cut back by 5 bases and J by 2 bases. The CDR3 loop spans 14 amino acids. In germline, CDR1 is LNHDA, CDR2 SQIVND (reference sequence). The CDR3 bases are TGTGCCAGTAGTGCCGACAGGGCTGGAAACACCATATATTTT. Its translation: CASSADRAGNTIYF.

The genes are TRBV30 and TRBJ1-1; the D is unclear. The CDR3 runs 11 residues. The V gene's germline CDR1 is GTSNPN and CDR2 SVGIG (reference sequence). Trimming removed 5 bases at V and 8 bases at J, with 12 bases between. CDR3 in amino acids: CAWAQAGEAFF. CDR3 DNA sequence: TGTGCCTGGGCCCAGGCGGGGGAAGCTTTCTTT.

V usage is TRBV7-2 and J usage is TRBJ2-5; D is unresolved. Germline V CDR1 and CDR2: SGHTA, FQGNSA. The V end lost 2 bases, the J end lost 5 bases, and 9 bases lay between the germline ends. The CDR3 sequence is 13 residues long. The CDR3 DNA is TGTGCCAGCAGCTTAAGCAGCTGGGAGACCCAGTACTTC. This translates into CASSLSSWETQYF. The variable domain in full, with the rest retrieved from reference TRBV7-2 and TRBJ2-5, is GAGVSQSPSNKVTEKGKDVELRCDPISGHTALYWYRQSLGQGLEFLIYFQGNSAPDKSGLPSDRFSAERTGGSVSTLTIQRTQQEDSAVYLCASSLSSWETQYFGPGTRLLVL.

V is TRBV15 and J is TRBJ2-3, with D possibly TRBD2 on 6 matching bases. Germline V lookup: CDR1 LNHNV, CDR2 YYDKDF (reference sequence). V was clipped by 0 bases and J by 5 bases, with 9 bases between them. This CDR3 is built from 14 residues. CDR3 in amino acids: CATSRDGSIDTQYF. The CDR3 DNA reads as TGTGCCACCAGCAGAGACGGGAGTATAGATACGCAGTATTTT.